One and the same sample provided the 3 T cell receptor beta chains below, sequenced in a study of cytomegalovirus exposure and HLA in healthy donors. PCR used 60 Vbeta primers and 13 Jbeta primers. The repertoire was sequenced with immunoSEQ multiplex PCR; TCRdb's copy has only in-frame clones and lacks some. Here the sample spans 45,000 to 55,000 clones, around 52% being singletons. The specimen was PBMCs. These receptors all stem from a human donor in good health.

This clone has more than one count but fewer than ten. The V call is TRBV5-1, the J call TRBJ2-1; D remains unclear. Germline V lookup: CDR1 SGHRS, CDR2 YFSETQ. The CDR3 runs 16 residues. Trimming removed 3 bases at V and 0 bases at J, with 13 bases between. The CDR3 spells CASSSSDIYSYNEQFF. CDR3 nucleotide sequence: TGCGCCAGCAGCTCCTCAGACATATACTCCTACAATGAGCAGTTCTTC.

This clone has just a few counts. The chain uses TRBV4-1 and TRBJ1-1, with TRBD1 matching over 7 bases. Trimming removed 3 bases from V and 1 base from J; junction bases left unmatched: 5. The V gene's germline CDR1 is MGHRA and CDR2 YSYEKL. The CDR3 totals 15 residues. This CDR3 reads CASSQEDRENTEAFF. The DNA for the CDR3 is TGCGCCAGCAGCCAGGAAGACAGGGAGAACACTGAAGCTTTCTTT.

J is TRBJ2-2 and V is TRBV7-6; D is unresolved. Trimming pared 0 bases from V and 1 base from J, leaving 9 bases between. Germline lookup yields CDR1 SGHVS and CDR2 FNYEAQ. The CDR3 is made up of 16 amino acids. CDR3 nucleotide sequence: TGTGCCAGCAGCTTAGCGACTCCAATGAACACCGGGGAGCTGTTTTTT. It translates to CASSLATPMNTGELFF.